The T cell receptor (beta chain) under discussion was sequenced for a study of OX40 agonist ivuxolimab in advanced cancers. Study-level background: Prior checkpoint blockade (anti-PD-1, anti-PD-L1 or anti-CTLA-4) was permitted; approximately 40% had it. Patients achieving partial responses numbered three: one hepatocellular carcinoma case and two cutaneous melanoma cases.

Study-level points and caveats: CD4+ T cells averaged fewer expanded clones than CD8+ T cells.

Assay used: immunoSEQ multiplex PCR; TCRdb lists only in-frame clones, some missing. The sample has about 62,000 clones, about four fifths seen once. For this clone: The target antigen is unknown.

Germline CDR1 reads SQVTM; CDR2 reads ANQGSEA. J was trimmed by 4 bases and V by 4 bases; bases with no gene match: 6. CDR3 length equals 14 residues. Specimen: CD4+ or CD8+ T cells sorted from blood, collected in a trial of the OX40 agonist ivuxolimab. The rearrangement uses TRBV29-1 and TRBJ2-7, with 11 bases aligning to TRBD2. The clonotype originates from an adult with an advanced solid tumor such as melanoma, head and neck, liver or kidney cancer. CDR3: CSVGPRTSGYEQYF. CDR3 DNA: TGCAGCGTTGGTCCTCGGACTAGCGGGTACGAGCAGTACTTC.